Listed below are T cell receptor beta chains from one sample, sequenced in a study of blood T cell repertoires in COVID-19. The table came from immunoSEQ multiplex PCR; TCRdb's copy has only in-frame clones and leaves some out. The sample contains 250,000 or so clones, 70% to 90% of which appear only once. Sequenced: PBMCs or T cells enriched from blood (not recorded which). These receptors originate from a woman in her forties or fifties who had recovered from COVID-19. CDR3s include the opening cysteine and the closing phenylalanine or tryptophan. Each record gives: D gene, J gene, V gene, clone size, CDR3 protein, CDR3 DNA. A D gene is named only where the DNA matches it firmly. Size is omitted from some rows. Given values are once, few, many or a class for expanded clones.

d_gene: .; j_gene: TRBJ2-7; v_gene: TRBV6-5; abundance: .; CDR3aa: CASSYSLRADYYEQYF; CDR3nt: TGTGCCAGCAGTTACTCACTCAGGGCGGACTACTACGAGCAGTACTTC
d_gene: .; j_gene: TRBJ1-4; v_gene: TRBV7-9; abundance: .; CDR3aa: CASSLGTAREEKLFF; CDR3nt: TGTGCCAGCAGCTTAGGGACGGCCCGGGAGGAAAAACTGTTTTTT
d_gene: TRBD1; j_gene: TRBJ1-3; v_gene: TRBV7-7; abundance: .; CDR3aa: CAIGTGSGNTIYF; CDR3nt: TGTGCTATCGGGACAGGGTCTGGAAACACCATATATTTT
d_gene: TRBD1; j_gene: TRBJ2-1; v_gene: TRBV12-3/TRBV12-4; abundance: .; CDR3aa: CASGGTGEGEQFF; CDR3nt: TGTGCCAGCGGGGGGACAGGGGAGGGTGAGCAGTTCTTC
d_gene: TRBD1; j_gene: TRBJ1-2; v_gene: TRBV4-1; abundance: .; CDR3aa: CASSQATGGYGYTF; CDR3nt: TGCGCCAGCAGCCAAGCGACAGGGGGCTATGGCTACACCTTC
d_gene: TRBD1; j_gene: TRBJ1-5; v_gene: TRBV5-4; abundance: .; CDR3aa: CASSQQGAGSNQPQHF; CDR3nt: TGTGCCAGCAGCCAACAGGGGGCGGGGAGCAATCAGCCCCAGCATTTT
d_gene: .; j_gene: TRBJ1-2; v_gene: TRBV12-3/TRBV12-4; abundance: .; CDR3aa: CASSRQDGGYTF; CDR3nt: TGTGCCAGCAGCAGACAGGATGGTGGCTACACCTTC
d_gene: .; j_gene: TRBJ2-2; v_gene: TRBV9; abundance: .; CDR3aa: CASSGTQNTGELFF; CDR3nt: TGTGCCAGCAGCGGGACACAGAACACCGGGGAGCTGTTTTTT
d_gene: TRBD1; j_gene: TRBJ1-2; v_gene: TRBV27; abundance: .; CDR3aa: CASSYTGGAGGYTF; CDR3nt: TGTGCCAGCAGCTATACAGGGGGCGCGGGTGGCTACACCTTC
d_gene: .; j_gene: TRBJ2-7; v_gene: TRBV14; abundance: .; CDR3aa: CASSHWSGTGYEQYF; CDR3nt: TGTGCCAGCAGCCATTGGTCAGGGACTGGGTACGAGCAGTACTTC
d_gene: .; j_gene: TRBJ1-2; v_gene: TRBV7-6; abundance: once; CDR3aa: CASSFGGASDGGCTF; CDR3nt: TGTGCCAGCAGCTTTGGGGGCGCTTCTGATGGAGGCTGCACCTTC